This passage covers 31 T cell receptor beta chains from one sample sequenced in a study of technical replicates of blood from a handful of donors. Using immunoSEQ multiplex PCR, the repertoire was profiled, and TCRdb retains in-frame clones only, with some absent. Among more than 90,000 clones, 95% were seen once, and the ten largest hold approximately 0.22%. Material: T cells isolated from PBMCs. The receptor set was obtained from a human donor in good health.

The chain uses TRBV2 and TRBJ2-7; TRBD2 aligns across 7 bases. This CDR3 region has 17 residues. Looked up from germline, CDR1 is SNHLY and CDR2 is FYNNEI. The trim removed 2 bases at V and 4 bases at J, leaving 14 bases unmatched. CDR3 nucleotides: TGTGCCAGCAGTGAAAAGCCTCCGTGGGGGGGTGGATACGAGCAGTACTTC. Its translation: CASSEKPPWGGGYEQYF.

The chain couples TRBV28 to TRBJ1-5, with D perhaps matching TRBD1 (5 bases). CDR3 length: 13 residues. Germline lookup yields CDR1 MDHEN and CDR2 SYDVKM. V dropped 3 bases and J dropped 7 bases, with 10 bases sitting between them. Here the CDR3 reads CASSFQGWQPQHF. The CDR3 DNA reads as TGTGCCAGCAGTTTTCAGGGCTGGCAGCCCCAGCATTTT.

The genes are TRBV19 and TRBJ1-3; D gene ambiguous. Germline CDR1 and CDR2: LNHDA and SQIVND (reference sequence). Trimming left V 1 base short and J 3 bases short, with 10 bases between. The CDR3 has 15 amino acids. CDR3 in DNA: TGTGCCAGTAGTATAGCACGGGGTTATGGAAACACCATATATTTT. Residues: CASSIARGYGNTIYF.

The chain employs TRBV18 and TRBJ1-2; TRBD1 matches at 7 bases. From germline, CDR1 is KGHSH and CDR2 LQKENI. This CDR3 is 16 amino acids long. V was pared by 1 base and J by 3 bases, with 8 bases of the junction left unmatched. The CDR3 sequence: CASSPRSQGTDYGYTF. CDR3 sequence (DNA): TGTGCCAGCTCACCACGGTCTCAGGGGACAGACTATGGCTACACCTTC.

The chain couples TRBV29-1 to TRBJ2-1; 7 positions agree with TRBD2. V was clipped by 3 bases and J by 6 bases; unmatched bases: 8. Looked up from germline, CDR1 is SQVTM and CDR2 is ANQGSEA. This CDR3 is 14 amino acids long. CDR3 protein: CSVDWSLAANEQFF. CDR3 coding DNA: TGCAGCGTTGATTGGTCCCTAGCGGCCAATGAGCAGTTCTTC.

This clone was recorded once. This chain connects TRBV5-8 to TRBJ1-3; D ambiguous. V was clipped by 0 bases and J by 0 bases, with 7 bases between them. CDR1 is SGHTS, CDR2 YDEGEE, per germline. This CDR3 comprises 15 residues. The CDR3 loop reads CASSLGLNSGNTIYF. The CDR3 nucleotides read TGTGCCAGCAGCTTGGGACTGAACTCTGGAAACACCATATATTTT.

This clone appeared once. The chain uses TRBV5-1 and TRBJ2-3; a possible D gene is TRBD1 (6 bases). The germline V gene encodes CDR1 SGHRS and CDR2 YFSETQ. Trimming cost V 1 base and J 3 bases, with 12 bases left between them. The CDR3 runs 15 residues. The CDR3 DNA follows: TGCGCCAGCAGCTTGAGGTCAGGGGTTACAGATACGCAGTATTTT. Its protein is CASSLRSGVTDTQYF.

The chain is built from TRBV2 and TRBJ2-2, with a weak D call TRBD1 (5 bases). V lost 7 bases to trimming and J lost 1 base, with 10 bases between them. The germline V gene has CDR1 SNHLY and CDR2 FYNNEI. The length of the CDR3 is 14 residues. This CDR3 is CASNPRVNTGELFF. CDR3 DNA: TGTGCCAGCAACCCCAGGGTGAACACCGGGGAGCTGTTTTTT.

The chain combines TRBV7-2 with TRBJ2-3; a possible D gene is TRBD1 (6 bases). Trimming pared 5 bases from V and 2 bases from J, leaving 20 bases between. CDR3 size: 17 residues. Germline V gene sequence: CDR1 SGHTA, CDR2 FQGNSA. In DNA, the CDR3 is TGTGCCAGCAGCCCTCAGACAGGCCTTTCCATCACAGATACGCAGTATTTT. This sequence encodes CASSPQTGLSITDTQYF.

The chain uses TRBV7-9 and TRBJ2-7; 7 bases are shared with TRBD2. With V trimmed by 0 bases and J by 5 bases, 16 bases remained unmatched. Germline lookup yields CDR1 SEHNR and CDR2 FQNEAQ (reference sequence). The CDR3 has 18 residues. CDR3 in amino acids: CASSLALLAAVPLNEQYF. The CDR3 coding sequence is TGTGCCAGCAGCTTAGCTTTGCTAGCGGCCGTCCCTTTGAACGAGCAGTACTTC.

This chain links TRBV9 with TRBJ2-1, with D maybe TRBD1 (5 bases). This CDR3 comprises 16 residues. V lost 3 bases to trimming and J lost 6 bases, with 19 bases between them. Germline CDR1 and CDR2: SGDLS and YYNGEE. This CDR3 reads CASSATGQSRINEQFF. The CDR3 region has the DNA TGTGCCAGCAGCGCAACTGGACAAAGTAGAATCAATGAGCAGTTCTTC.

V is TRBV11-3 and J is TRBJ2-2, with TRBD2 identical over 7 bases. The V gene's germline CDR1 is SGHNT and CDR2 YENEEA. The CDR3 loop spans 18 amino acids. V was pared by 5 bases and J by 0 bases, with 12 bases of the junction left unmatched. The chain's CDR3 is CASSNPAGDKANTGELFF. The DNA of the CDR3 is TGTGCCAGCAGCAATCCGGCGGGGGATAAAGCGAACACCGGGGAGCTGTTTTTT.

The chain is built from TRBV11-2 and TRBJ2-3; D gene unclear. Trimming took off 0 bases at V and 6 bases at J, with 4 bases between the two ends. The V gene's germline CDR1 is SGHAT and CDR2 FQNNGV. There are 12 residues in the CDR3. CDR3 nucleotide sequence: TGTGCCAGCAGCTTAGACGCGGATACGCAGTATTTT. This translates into CASSLDADTQYF. Variable domain in full (rest from reference TRBV11-2 and TRBJ2-3): EAGVAQSPRYKIIEKRQSVAFWCNPISGHATLYWYQQILGQGPKLLIQFQNNGVVDDSQLPKDRFSAERLKGVDSTLKIQPAKLEDSAVYLCASSLDADTQYFGPGTRLTVL.

This clone was seen just once. This rearrangement joins TRBV6-1 to TRBJ2-1, with 9 bases fitting TRBD2. The CDR3 consists of 15 residues. Trimming at V came to 6 bases and at J to 7 bases, leaving 10 bases not matched to a gene. Germline assignment: CDR1 MNHNS and CDR2 SASEGT. CDR3 residues: CASRGREGRGNEQFF. CDR3 DNA sequence: TGTGCCAGCAGAGGGCGGGAGGGCCGGGGAAATGAGCAGTTCTTC.

The chain employs TRBV18 and TRBJ2-5; D is possibly TRBD1 (7 bases). This CDR3 is 15 amino acids long. Germline CDR1 KGHSH, CDR2 LQKENI. Between the trimmed V and J ends, which lost 3 bases and 2 bases, there was a span of 13 bases. CDR3 loop: CASSPNQGGQETQYF. The CDR3 DNA reads TGTGCCAGCTCACCCAATCAGGGGGGTCAAGAGACCCAGTACTTC.

The chain joins TRBV5-6 to TRBJ2-1; TRBD2 matches 8 bases. The germline CDR1 and CDR2 sequences are SGHDT and YYEEEE. V lost 4 bases and J lost 10; bases outside the gene matches: 7. The CDR3 totals 13 residues. The CDR3 sequence: CASSPGTREEQFF. The CDR3, as DNA: TGTGCCAGCAGCCCTGGGACTAGAGAGGAGCAGTTCTTC. The whole variable domain, filled in from reference TRBV5-6 and TRBJ2-1, reads DAGVTQSPTHLIKTRGQQVTLRCSPKSGHDTVSWYQQALGQGPQFIFQYYEEEERQRGNFPDRFSGHQFPNYSSELNVNALLLGDSALYLCASSPGTREEQFFGPGTRLTVL.

The chain carries TRBV10-2 and TRBJ2-1, with 9 bases fitting TRBD1. The CDR3 has 12 residues. V dropped 10 bases and J dropped 8; count of bases not matched to a gene: 6. Germline V gene data show CDR1 as WSHSY and CDR2 as SAAADI. CDR3 in DNA: TGCGCCACTGGGACAGGGTCTGATGAGCAGTTCTTC. Encoded protein: CATGTGSDEQFF.

The chain recombines TRBV29-1 with TRBJ2-7; D unclear. Germline V gene lookup returns CDR1 SQVTM and CDR2 ANQGSEA. Trimming stripped 3 bases from V and 5 bases from J, with 17 bases between. The CDR3 spans 14 residues. In DNA, the CDR3 is TGCAGCGTTGATGGCCCGCAGGTCCAGGACGAGCAGTACTTC. This gives the protein CSVDGPQVQDEQYF.

The chain is built from TRBV20-1 and TRBJ2-5; 7 nucleotides agree with TRBD2. The germline V gene has CDR1 DFQATT and CDR2 SNEGSKA (reference sequence). CDR3 size: 11 residues. CDR3 amino acids: CGGGTQETQYF. The CDR3 region has the DNA TGCGGGGGGGGTACCCAAGAGACCCAGTACTTC.

This clone was seen only once. V usage is TRBV28 and J usage is TRBJ1-1; D is unresolved. The CDR3 is 18 residues long. Per germline, CDR1 MDHEN and CDR2 SYDVKM. V was shortened by 1 base and J by 0 bases, with 18 bases between the two germline ends. CDR3 region: CASSLSRGRDPMNTEAFF. DNA of the CDR3: TGTGCCAGCAGTTTATCACGGGGTAGGGATCCGATGAACACTGAAGCTTTCTTT.

The chain couples TRBV30 to TRBJ1-6, with TRBD1 matching 8 bases. CDR3 length equals 13 residues. From germline, CDR1 is GTSNPN and CDR2 SVGIG (reference sequence). The trim removed 6 bases at V and 7 bases at J, leaving 5 bases unmatched. The CDR3 nucleotides are TGTGCCTGTCCCTGGACAGGGAATTCACCCCTCCACTTT. Its translation is CACPWTGNSPLHF.

The chain carries TRBV10-3 and TRBJ2-5; D is perhaps TRBD2 (5 bases). The V end lost 2 bases, the J end lost 8 bases, and 12 bases lay between the germline ends. The CDR3 is 13 amino acids. Germline V CDR1 and CDR2: ENHRY, SYGVKD. CDR3 DNA sequence: TGTGCCATCAGTGAGGAGGGTGGAGCAACCCAGTACTTC. Translating it yields CAISEEGGATQYF.

V gene TRBV6-6 combines with J gene TRBJ2-1; 9 nucleotides agree with TRBD1. Trimming cost V 4 bases and J 2 bases; bases outside gene matches: 6. Per the germline V gene, CDR1 is MNHNY and CDR2 is SVGAGI (reference sequence). The CDR3 loop spans 16 amino acids. CDR3 nucleotides: TGTGCCAGCAGTTCCGACAGGGGGGGGACCTACAATGAGCAGTTCTTC. Its translation: CASSSDRGGTYNEQFF.

The V gene is TRBV6-1, the J gene TRBJ2-2, with 7 nucleotides matching TRBD2. The V segment lost 6 bases and the J segment 10 bases; nucleotides outside the gene matches: 11. The CDR3 spans 14 residues. Germline V gene sequence: CDR1 MNHNS, CDR2 SASEGT. In DNA, the CDR3 is TGTGCCAGCAGGGTAAGGAGCGGGATCAAGGAGCTGTTTTTT. This codes for CASRVRSGIKELFF.

The chain couples TRBV28 to TRBJ1-2, with 7 positions matching TRBD1. Losses at the gene ends were 7 bases for V and 8 bases for J; bases not matched to a gene: 13. CDR1 MDHEN and CDR2 SYDVKM come from the germline V gene. CDR3 size: 14 residues. CDR3 in amino acids: CASNLSGTVKGYTF. The DNA of the CDR3 is TGTGCCAGCAACCTCTCCGGGACAGTTAAAGGCTACACCTTC.

This rearrangement joins TRBV6-5 to TRBJ2-1; TRBD2 aligns across 8 bases. V lost 4 bases to trimming and J lost 4 bases; unmatched junction nucleotides: 9. The CDR3 loop spans 16 amino acids. Germline-derived CDR1 and CDR2 are MNHEY and SVGAGI. CDR3 nucleotide sequence: TGTGCCAGCAGTTCAATGATAGCGGGAAGATACAATGAGCAGTTCTTC. Translation: CASSSMIAGRYNEQFF.

V gene TRBV27 combines with J gene TRBJ2-3; maybe TRBD1 (5 bases). CDR1 is MNHEY and CDR2 is SMNVEV in the germline V gene (reference sequence). The V gene lost 4 bases and the J gene lost 0 bases, with 11 bases spanning the gap. This CDR3 spans 15 amino acids. As DNA, the CDR3 is TGTGCCAGCAGTTATAGAGACAGCAGCACAGATACGCAGTATTTT. Translating it yields CASSYRDSSTDTQYF.

The chain links TRBV27 to TRBJ1-4; TRBD1 aligns across 7 bases. CDR1 MNHEY and CDR2 SMNVEV come from the germline V gene (reference sequence). After removal of 3 bases from V and 6 bases from J, the junction contained 7 bases not matched to a gene. The CDR3 totals 15 residues. CDR3 bases: TGTGCCAGCAGTTTTGGTGGAACAGGGGATGAAAAACTGTTTTTT. Translated: CASSFGGTGDEKLFF.

The chain recombines TRBV9 with TRBJ2-1, with TRBD1 matching 7 bases. The V gene end was trimmed by 4 bases and the J gene end by 3 bases; junction bases not matched to a gene: 4. The CDR3 has 14 residues. CDR1 and CDR2 from the germline V gene are SGDLS and YYNGEE. CDR3 sequence (DNA): TGTGCCAGCAGCCCCACAGGGGACTACAATGAGCAGTTCTTC. Translated, it gives CASSPTGDYNEQFF. Together with reference TRBV9 and TRBJ2-1, the CDR3 gives the full variable domain: DSGVTQTPKHLITATGQRVTLRCSPRSGDLSVYWYQQSLDQGLQFLIQYYNGEERAKGNILERFSAQQFPDLHSELNLSSLELGDSALYFCASSPTGDYNEQFFGPGTRLTVL.

This chain links TRBV9 with TRBJ1-2, with D maybe TRBD1 (5 bases). This CDR3 has 12 amino acids. CDR1 SGDLS and CDR2 YYNGEE come from the germline V gene. With 2 bases removed from V and 4 bases from J, the gap between germline ends came to 6 bases. This chain's CDR3 is CASSVQGYGYTF. In nucleotides, the CDR3 is TGTGCCAGCAGCGTCCAGGGCTATGGCTACACCTTC. Variable domain in full (rest from reference TRBV9 and TRBJ1-2): DSGVTQTPKHLITATGQRVTLRCSPRSGDLSVYWYQQSLDQGLQFLIQYYNGEERAKGNILERFSAQQFPDLHSELNLSSLELGDSALYFCASSVQGYGYTFGSGTRLTVV.

The chain employs TRBV5-1 and TRBJ2-6; no reliable D call. This CDR3 is built from 14 residues. The germline V gene encodes CDR1 SGHRS and CDR2 YFSETQ. V was pared by 0 bases and J by 5 bases, with 6 bases between. The CDR3 coding sequence is TGCGCCAGCAGCTTGGTGGGCAGGGCCAACGTCCTGACTTTC. It yields the protein CASSLVGRANVLTF.